The 10 T cell receptor beta chains below come from one sample, sequenced in a study of cytomegalovirus exposure and HLA in healthy donors. 60 Vbeta and 13 Jbeta primers were used in PCR. Some clones are missing from TCRdb's copy, which holds only in-frame ones; the method was immunoSEQ multiplex PCR. The repertoire holds roughly 150,000 clones, with about 70% as singletons. Source material: PBMCs. The receptor source for this set is a woman in her sixties or seventies in good health and CMV-seropositive.

The chain couples TRBV19 to TRBJ2-6; maybe TRBD2 (5 bases). The CDR3 spans 17 residues. CDR1 and CDR2 (germline): LNHDA, SQIVND (reference sequence). V lost 3 bases and J lost 4, with 16 bases in between. CDR3: CASSITFRGAGANVLTF. The CDR3 DNA follows: TGTGCCAGTAGTATTACTTTCCGGGGTGCCGGGGCCAACGTCCTGACTTTC.

This sequence joins TRBV15 and TRBJ1-2, with no clear D. The CDR3 runs 14 residues. The V end was cut by 5 bases, the J end by 2 bases, with 12 bases between. CDR1 is LNHNV and CDR2 is YYDKDF in the germline V gene (reference sequence). DNA of the CDR3: TGTGCCACCAGCTTCGCGGGAAACAACTATGGCTACACCTTC. Translated: CATSFAGNNYGYTF. Full variable domain (missing parts from reference TRBV15 and TRBJ1-2): DAMVIQNPRYQVTQFGKPVTLSCSQTLNHNVMYWYQQKSSQAPKLLFHYYDKDFNNEADTPDNFQSRRPNTSFCFLDIRSPGLGDTAMYLCATSFAGNNYGYTFGSGTRLTVV.

This clone occurred a few times. This sequence joins TRBV6-5 and TRBJ1-1; the D gene is possibly TRBD1 (6 bases). The CDR3 runs to 14 residues. The V end was cut by 6 bases, the J end by 4 bases, with 15 bases between. Germline V gene data show CDR1 as MNHEY and CDR2 as SVGAGI. The CDR3 DNA sequence: TGTGCCAGCAGGAATACACAGGGTGCCACTGAAGCTTTCTTT. It specifies CASRNTQGATEAFF.

The chain uses TRBV9 and TRBJ1-1; D possibly corresponds to TRBD1 (6 bases). Germline CDR1 is SGDLS and CDR2 is YYNGEE. CDR3 length: 15 amino acids. V gave up 4 bases and J gave up 7 bases, with 20 bases separating them. The CDR3 spells CASSKEAHRACEAFF. Written as DNA, the CDR3 is TGTGCCAGCAGCAAAGAGGCGCACAGGGCCTGTGAAGCTTTCTTT.

As DNA, the CDR3 is TGCGCCAGCAGGAGGACTAGCGGGAGTATGAACTACGAGCAGTACTTC. This encodes CASRRTSGSMNYEQYF. This chain joins TRBV5-1 and TRBJ2-7, with 13 bases identical to TRBD2. Germline CDR1 and CDR2: SGHRS and YFSETQ. With V trimmed by 5 bases and J by 3 bases, 8 bases remained unmatched. The CDR3 contains 16 residues.

The chain carries TRBV19 and TRBJ2-7, with 9 nucleotides matching TRBD1. The trim removed 4 bases at V and 1 base at J, leaving 2 bases unmatched. The germline CDR1 and CDR2 sequences are LNHDA and SQIVND (reference sequence). The CDR3 length is 14 residues. CDR3 nucleotide sequence: TGTGCCAGTAGTAAGGGACAGGGTTCCTACGAGCAGTACTTC. Translated: CASSKGQGSYEQYF.

The V call is TRBV5-1, the J call TRBJ2-1; no firm D call. This CDR3 is 17 amino acids long. Germline V gene lookup returns CDR1 SGHRS and CDR2 YFSETQ. Trimming removed 4 bases at V and 2 bases at J, with 19 bases between. The CDR3 sequence: CASSPNRLGSAYNEQFF. The DNA for the CDR3 is TGCGCCAGCAGCCCCAACCGCCTCGGGTCTGCCTACAATGAGCAGTTCTTC.

This clone has a single count. This sequence joins TRBV2 and TRBJ2-7; 12 nucleotides line up with TRBD2. CDR3 length: 15 residues. V dropped 6 bases and J dropped 3; count of bases not matched to a gene: 6. Germline V gene data show CDR1 as SNHLY and CDR2 as FYNNEI. The CDR3 nucleotides read TGTGCCAGCAGCGGATCGACTAGCGGGAGCTACGAGCAGTACTTC. Amino acid sequence: CASSGSTSGSYEQYF.

This chain links TRBV29-1 with TRBJ2-2, with 9 bases lining up with TRBD2. The ends lost 6 bases at V and 0 bases at J; junction bases unmatched: 11. CDR1 and CDR2 (germline): SQVTM, ANQGSEA. This CDR3 has 17 residues. CDR3: CSVGRASGATNTGELFF. The CDR3 bases are TGCAGCGTGGGGAGGGCTAGCGGGGCCACGAACACCGGGGAGCTGTTTTTT.

The chain is built from TRBV2 and TRBJ2-3, with a possible D match to TRBD1 (6 bases). CDR3 length: 13 amino acids. CDR1 and CDR2 from the germline V gene are SNHLY and FYNNEI. Trimming took 10 bases from V and 2 from J, leaving 13 bases between them. This CDR3 reads CATSGTYTDTQYF. CDR3 DNA: TGTGCCACTTCCGGGACATACACAGATACGCAGTATTTT.